The clone carrying this TCR beta chain was seen a few times. A multiplex PCR was run with 60 Vbeta primers and 13 Jbeta primers. Sequencing was performed with immunoSEQ multiplex PCR; in TCRdb, only in-frame clones are kept and a portion is missing. Found here are 110,000 or so clones, under 80% of them singletons; the top ten hold roughly 4.2%. The sample belongs to a study of cytomegalovirus exposure and HLA in healthy donors. Donors counted as nominally healthy when sampled, yet unrecorded immune exposures were likely. The sequence was collected from a woman in her thirties or forties in good health and CMV-seropositive. What was sequenced was PBMCs.

CDR3 sequence: CASSLGTSASTDTQYF. CDR3 nucleotide sequence: TGCGCCAGCAGCTTGGGGACTAGCGCTAGCACAGATACGCAGTATTTT. The rearrangement links TRBV5-1 to TRBJ2-3; 9 nucleotides line up with TRBD2. Germline V CDR1 and CDR2: SGHRS, YFSETQ. The CDR3 sequence is 16 residues long. J was trimmed by 0 bases and V by 0 bases; bases with no gene match: 2.